This paragraph covers one T cell receptor (beta chain) sequence. This record comes from a study of T cell repertoires in cytomegalovirus infection. Study overall: A matching HLA type, together with CMV infection, was signaled by public TCR beta signatures.

TCRdb independently ran MiXCR on the reads; one entry per CDR3 protein. The data show about 320,000 distinct CDR3 sequences, 8% to 9.5% seen once. V lost 2 bases to trimming and J lost 4 bases; unmatched junction nucleotides: 15. Germline V gene lookup returns CDR1 SGHNT and CDR2 YYREEE (reference sequence). The length of the CDR3 is 19 residues. The sequenced sample was PBMCs. This receptor was identified in a human donor in good health (CMV status not recorded). Some clones in this sample may be carry-over from other donors' samples. The chain combines TRBV5-4 with TRBJ2-1, with 10 positions matching TRBD2. The CDR3, as DNA: TGTGCCAGCAGCTTCCCCGCTAGCGGGGGCCCTACCTATTACAATGAGCAGTTCTTC. This encodes CASSFPASGGPTYYNEQFF.